A single sample gave rise to the 14 T cell receptor beta chains below, sequenced in a study of human T cells and chemical hapten exposure. This sample's time point: pre-sensitization, week 0. Treatment given: therapeutic diphenylcyclopropenone sensitization with weekly scalp DPC. One entry per CDR3 protein results from TCRdb running MiXCR on the RACE reads. The sample has tens of thousands of distinct CDR3 sequences, approximately 14% seen once; the top ten hold roughly 4.5%. The sequences come from whole blood, collected in connection with sensitization to the hapten diphenylcyclopropenone (DPC). The receptor set was obtained from a woman between 45 and 60 years old with alopecia areata. Some clones in this sample may be carry-over from other donors' samples.

This sequence joins TRBV20-1 and TRBJ1-5; D possibly corresponds to TRBD1 (5 bases). Per germline, CDR1 DFQATT and CDR2 SNEGSKA (reference sequence). V shed 4 bases and J shed 2 bases, with 12 bases lying between them. There are 14 residues in the CDR3. The CDR3 nucleotides are TGCAGTGCTACCGGGGGGTTCGGCAATCAGCCCCAGCATTTT. Its translation is CSATGGFGNQPQHF.

This clonotype was observed a handful of times. V usage is TRBV20-1 and J usage is TRBJ2-7; TRBD2 matches at 7 bases. The CDR3 contains 14 residues. The germline CDR1 and CDR2 sequences are DFQATT and SNEGSKA (reference sequence). With V trimmed by 5 bases and J by 3 bases, 10 bases remained unmatched. This chain's CDR3 is CSAPPALAVYEQYF. The CDR3 DNA reads TGCAGTGCTCCTCCGGCCCTAGCGGTCTACGAGCAGTACTTC.

The CDR3 spells CASKQTGGEETQYF. The CDR3 DNA is TGTGCCAGTAAACAGACAGGCGGGGAAGAGACCCAGTACTTC. The V and J genes are TRBV6-1 and TRBJ2-5, with D perhaps matching TRBD1 or TRBD2 (6 bases each). The CDR3 extends over 14 amino acids. Germline CDR1 MNHNS, CDR2 SASEGT. The germline V and J ends were trimmed by 9 bases and 3 bases, with 17 bases remaining between them.

The chain is built from TRBV29-1 and TRBJ2-1, with D possibly TRBD1 on 5 matching bases. The CDR3 spans 15 residues. Trimming removed 3 bases from V and 8 bases from J, with 20 bases in between. Per the germline V gene, CDR1 is SQVTM and CDR2 is ANQGSEA. The CDR3 DNA reads TGCAGCGTTGAGGCACCCAAGACAGTGGCCGATGAGCAGTTCTTC. Protein product: CSVEAPKTVADEQFF.

This clonotype was seen a few times. CDR3 DNA: TGTGCCAGCAGCCCTTCGACTAGCGGGGTCTACGAGCAGTACTTC. Its protein product is CASSPSTSGVYEQYF. This rearrangement joins TRBV2 to TRBJ2-7; 11 bases line up with TRBD2. With V trimmed by 6 bases and J by 3 bases, 7 bases remained unmatched. Germline V gene sequence: CDR1 SNHLY, CDR2 FYNNEI. This CDR3 has 15 amino acids.

This clonotype was seen more than once but under ten times. The chain uses TRBV20-1 and TRBJ1-6; TRBD1 agrees at 8 bases. The CDR3 extends over 13 amino acids. CDR1 and CDR2 from the germline V gene are DFQATT and SNEGSKA (reference sequence). J lost 8 bases, V lost 6 bases, and 6 bases had no gene match. The CDR3 spells CSAWTGMDSPLHF. For the CDR3, the DNA is TGCAGTGCGTGGACAGGGATGGATTCACCCCTCCACTTT.

This clonotype has ten or more counts. This chain joins TRBV20-1 and TRBJ1-2, with no clear D. V was trimmed by 3 bases and J by 0 bases, leaving 17 bases between them. The CDR3 is made up of 16 amino acids. In germline, CDR1 is DFQATT, CDR2 SNEGSKA (reference sequence). CDR3 sequence reads: CSASTSQTDSNYGYTF. As DNA, the CDR3 is TGCAGTGCTAGTACCAGTCAGACCGATTCTAACTATGGCTACACCTTC.

This clonotype was picked up a small number of times. CDR3 sequence: CASSPQTSARSSTDTQYF. CDR3 in DNA: TGTGCCAGCAGCCCCCAGACTAGCGCGAGATCGAGCACAGATACGCAGTATTTT. The J gene is TRBJ2-3, the V gene TRBV7-8; TRBD2 aligns across 8 bases. Germline values: CDR1 SGHVS, CDR2 FQNEAQ. The ends lost 5 bases at V and 0 bases at J; junction bases unmatched: 13. This CDR3 spans 18 amino acids. Together with reference TRBV7-8 and TRBJ2-3, the CDR3 gives the full variable domain: GAGVSQSPRYKVAKRGQDVALRCDPISGHVSLFWYQQALGQGPEFLTYFQNEAQLDKSGLPSDRFFAERPEGSVSTLKIQRTQQEDSAVYLCASSPQTSARSSTDTQYFGPGTRLTVL.

This clonotype has ten or more counts. V gene TRBV20-1 combines with J gene TRBJ2-2; 10 nucleotides line up with TRBD2. Per the germline V gene, CDR1 is DFQATT and CDR2 is SNEGSKA (reference sequence). This CDR3 has 16 amino acids. The ends lost 1 base at V and 4 bases at J; junction bases unmatched: 6. The CDR3, as DNA: TGCAGTGCTAGAGTTCCTAGCGGGAGACCCACCGGGGAGCTGTTTTTT. Its protein is CSARVPSGRPTGELFF.

This chain joins TRBV10-3 and TRBJ2-3, with D perhaps matching TRBD2 (6 bases). The CDR3 runs to 13 residues. The V and J ends lost 6 bases and 4 bases respectively, with 11 bases between them. CDR1 is ENHRY and CDR2 is SYGVKD in the germline V gene. The CDR3 spells CAISGGAADTQYF. Here the CDR3 DNA reads TGTGCCATCAGCGGAGGGGCTGCAGATACGCAGTATTTT.

Many counts were recorded for this clonotype. The chain combines TRBV7-9 with TRBJ2-1; 13 positions match TRBD2. This CDR3 is 15 amino acids long. V was clipped by 6 bases and J by 6 bases; unmatched bases: 5. Germline CDR1 is SEHNR and CDR2 is FQNEAQ (reference sequence). The CDR3 bases are TGTGCCAGCAGTAAAGGACTAGCGGGAGTCAATGAGCAGTTCTTC. Translation gives CASSKGLAGVNEQFF.

This chain joins TRBV28 and TRBJ1-5; D remains ambiguous. Trimming stripped 3 bases from V and 4 bases from J, with 16 bases between. This CDR3 is 16 amino acids long. Germline CDR1 MDHEN, CDR2 SYDVKM. For the CDR3, the DNA is TGTGCCAGCAGTTTTGGCTCCGCGGGATGGAATCAGCCCCAGCATTTT. Its protein is CASSFGSAGWNQPQHF.

This clonotype was observed a few times. The V call is TRBV6-4, the J call TRBJ2-7; 10 nucleotides line up with TRBD1. This CDR3 has 15 residues. V dropped 7 bases and J dropped 3; count of bases not matched to a gene: 9. Germline lookup yields CDR1 MRHNA and CDR2 SNTAGT. The CDR3 is CASTGGQGGHYEQYF. In nucleotides, the CDR3 is TGTGCCAGCACTGGAGGACAGGGGGGGCACTACGAGCAGTACTTC.

This clonotype appeared a few times. This chain connects TRBV30 to TRBJ2-7; 10 bases are shared with TRBD2. V lost 5 bases to trimming and J lost 3 bases; unmatched junction nucleotides: 7. The CDR3 has 14 residues. The germline V gene encodes CDR1 GTSNPN and CDR2 SVGIG (reference sequence). CDR3 loop: CAWGRGLAIYEQYF. The CDR3 nucleotides read TGTGCCTGGGGCCGGGGACTAGCGATCTACGAGCAGTACTTC.